This T cell receptor (beta chain) was observed in a study of blood T cell repertoires in COVID-19. The table lists this clone with a few counts. Per the original data handling: Nucleated cell counts were estimated from reference gene primer amplification. Only in-frame clones appear in the TCRdb table, and some are missing; sequencing was by immunoSEQ multiplex PCR. D and trimming were read from the DNA, whereas the V and J calls and clone size are those reported in that table. The sample shows 61,000 or so clones, about 88% of them seen only once. The clonotype was recovered from a woman aged 45-65 years with active or convalescent COVID-19. The sequenced sample consisted of peripheral blood.

CDR3 residues: CASRLGVSNQPQHF. Written as DNA, the CDR3 is TGTGCCAGCAGACTCGGGGTCAGCAATCAGCCCCAGCATTTT. The V call is TRBV2, the J call TRBJ1-5; D is uncertain. With 6 bases removed from V and 1 base from J, the gap between germline ends came to 10 bases. This CDR3 has 14 amino acids. The germline gives CDR1 SNHLY, CDR2 FYNNEI.